A single sample is the source of the 20 T cell receptor beta chains below, sequenced in a study of blood T cell repertoires in COVID-19. Data came from immunoSEQ multiplex PCR; TCRdb stores just in-frame clones and leaves some out. The table lists about 270,000 clones, about 89% of them singletons. The sample consisted of peripheral blood. Receptor source: a middle-aged man with active or convalescent COVID-19.

This clone was seen once. The chain couples TRBV19 to TRBJ1-1, with 11 bases fitting TRBD1. The CDR3 is 13 amino acids. V dropped 5 bases and J dropped 10; count of bases not matched to a gene: 6. CDR1 and CDR2 (germline): LNHDA, SQIVND (reference sequence). CDR3 DNA: TGTGCCAGTAGTCCCCGGGACAGGGGGGGAGCTTTCTTT. Its protein product is CASSPRDRGGAFF.

This clone was detected only once. This rearrangement joins TRBV4-1 to TRBJ1-1; tentatively, D is TRBD1 (6 bases). Germline V gene lookup returns CDR1 MGHRA and CDR2 YSYEKL. CDR3 length equals 16 residues. Trimming left V 2 bases short and J 5 bases short, with 18 bases between. The CDR3 bases are TGCGCCAGCAGCCAATCATGGACAGTTGAACAGACTGAAGCTTTCTTT. This sequence encodes CASSQSWTVEQTEAFF.

The J gene is TRBJ2-3, the V gene TRBV5-4; D possibly corresponds to TRBD1 (6 bases). CDR1 SGHNT and CDR2 YYREEE come from the germline V gene (reference sequence). The CDR3 spans 14 residues. Trimming removed 0 bases at V and 4 bases at J, with 9 bases between. CDR3 DNA: TGTGCCAGCAGCTTGGGGCAGGGGTCAGATACGCAGTATTTT. This gives the protein CASSLGQGSDTQYF.

The rearrangement links TRBV2 to TRBJ1-4; D may be TRBD1 (5 bases). CDR1 is SNHLY, CDR2 FYNNEI, per germline. V dropped 3 bases and J dropped 6 bases, with 8 bases sitting between them. The CDR3 contains 13 residues. The CDR3 sequence: CASSDRGDEKLFF. In DNA form, the CDR3 reads TGTGCCAGCAGTGATAGGGGCGATGAAAAACTGTTTTTT.

The CDR3, as DNA: TGTGCCATGGCCGTAAACTATAATTCACCCCTCCACTTT. Its protein is CAMAVNYNSPLHF. The chain combines TRBV10-3 with TRBJ1-6; no clear D gene. The CDR3 runs 13 residues. Trimming removed 9 bases from V and 3 bases from J, with 9 bases in between. Germline V gives CDR1 ENHRY, CDR2 SYGVKD.

This chain links TRBV4-1 with TRBJ1-4, with D possibly TRBD1 on 5 matching bases. Between the trimmed V and J ends, which lost 0 bases and 8 bases, there was a span of 13 bases. The CDR3 contains 15 residues. Germline V CDR1 and CDR2: MGHRA, YSYEKL. CDR3 nucleotides: TGCGCCAGCAGCCAAGATGGGCGGGGCGGCGAAAAACTGTTTTTT. It encodes CASSQDGRGGEKLFF.

The rearrangement uses TRBV19 and TRBJ1-5; 11 nucleotides match TRBD1. The CDR3 totals 17 residues. The V and J ends lost 4 bases and 3 bases, in that order; junction bases with no gene match: 8. Germline CDR1 and CDR2: LNHDA and SQIVND (reference sequence). The CDR3: CASSNPGTGGTNQPQHF. The CDR3 nucleotides are TGTGCCAGTAGTAATCCCGGGACAGGGGGGACCAATCAGCCCCAGCATTTT.

The chain couples TRBV29-1 to TRBJ1-2; no clear D gene. The V end lost 3 bases, the J end lost 7 bases, and 9 bases lay between the germline ends. The CDR3 consists of 11 residues. Germline V CDR1 and CDR2: SQVTM, ANQGSEA. CDR3 sequence reads: CSVDLGSGYTF. Here the CDR3 DNA reads TGCAGCGTTGATTTGGGGAGTGGCTACACCTTC.

This clone appeared a single time. J is TRBJ2-2 and V is TRBV29-1, with D perhaps TRBD2 (6 bases). Germline CDR1 is SQVTM and CDR2 is ANQGSEA. Trimming removed 7 bases at V and 4 bases at J, with 13 bases between. The CDR3 is made up of 13 amino acids. CDR3: CSDPRGFTGELFF. The CDR3 DNA is TGCAGCGACCCACGGGGGTTCACCGGGGAGCTGTTTTTT.

The J gene is TRBJ1-2, the V gene TRBV2, with unresolved D. The CDR3 has 11 amino acids. V was shortened by 6 bases and J by 8 bases, with 10 bases between the two germline ends. Germline lookup yields CDR1 SNHLY and CDR2 FYNNEI. The CDR3 loop reads CASSDFGGYTF. The DNA for the CDR3 is TGTGCCAGCAGCGACTTTGGGGGCTACACCTTC.

This clone was counted once. The gene calls are TRBV11-2 and TRBJ1-4; TRBD1 might be the D (5 bases). With 5 bases removed from V and 4 bases from J, the gap between germline ends came to 14 bases. CDR1 SGHAT and CDR2 FQNNGV come from the germline V gene. The CDR3 covers 15 residues. The CDR3 protein is CASSPRAGLNEKLFF. DNA for the CDR3: TGTGCCAGCAGCCCAAGGGCGGGACTTAATGAAAAACTGTTTTTT.

As DNA, the CDR3 is TGTGCCAGCAGCTTAGTGTCAGGCCCGGGAAGTGGCTACACCTTC. Translated: CASSLVSGPGSGYTF. The chain carries TRBV7-2 and TRBJ1-2; D unresolved. Germline V gene sequence: CDR1 SGHTA, CDR2 FQGNSA. The CDR3 is 15 residues long. Trimming pared 1 base from V and 7 bases from J, leaving 16 bases between.

The CDR3 region has the DNA TGTGCCAGCAGCCCGGACAGGGACAATGAGCAGTTCTTC. It is translated as CASSPDRDNEQFF. The V gene is TRBV11-3, the J gene TRBJ2-1; TRBD1 matches at 8 bases. The CDR3 totals 13 residues. J lost 5 bases, V lost 5 bases, and 2 bases had no gene match. Germline CDR1 SGHNT, CDR2 YENEEA.

Here the CDR3 DNA reads TGTGCCAGCAGCTCCACCGGGGCCTACGAGCAGTACTTC. Translating it yields CASSSTGAYEQYF. This sequence joins TRBV3-1 (or the pseudogene TRBV3-2) and TRBJ2-7; D might be TRBD2 (5 bases). The CDR3 is 13 amino acids. With 5 bases removed from V and 2 bases from J, the gap between germline ends came to 10 bases. Germline-derived CDR1 and CDR2 are LGHDT and YNNKEL (reference sequence).

J is TRBJ2-3 and V is TRBV19; TRBD1 is a possible D gene (5 bases). V was cut by 4 bases and J by 1 base, with 9 bases left in between. This CDR3 has 14 residues. Germline CDR1 is LNHDA and CDR2 is SQIVND (reference sequence). CDR3 amino acids: CASSTGYGTDTQYF. CDR3 bases: TGTGCCAGTAGTACAGGGTATGGCACAGATACGCAGTATTTT.

The gene calls are TRBV3-1 (or the pseudogene TRBV3-2) and TRBJ2-3; maybe TRBD2 (6 bases). The V gene's germline CDR1 is LGHDT and CDR2 YNNKEL (reference sequence). CDR3 length equals 15 residues. V was trimmed by 4 bases and J by 9 bases, leaving 20 bases between them. The CDR3 is CASSPKDSGGGTQYF. CDR3 sequence (DNA): TGTGCCAGCAGCCCGAAGGACTCTGGTGGGGGGACGCAGTATTTT.

The chain combines TRBV29-1 with TRBJ1-2; D remains ambiguous. Trimming cost V 4 bases and J 6 bases, with 18 bases left between them. The length of the CDR3 is 14 residues. Germline loops: CDR1 SQVTM, CDR2 ANQGSEA. The CDR3 DNA reads TGCAGCGTTGTTAGTTATATGAGAGCGGATGGCTACACCTTC. The encoded protein is CSVVSYMRADGYTF.

The rearrangement links TRBV30 to TRBJ1-4; 9 bases match TRBD1. CDR3 length equals 12 residues. V lost 7 bases to trimming and J lost 6 bases; unmatched junction nucleotides: 3. Germline V CDR1 and CDR2: GTSNPN, SVGIG (reference sequence). The CDR3 is CASRQGDEKLFF. The CDR3 DNA is TGTGCCTCTCGACAGGGGGATGAAAAACTGTTTTTT.

The chain employs TRBV7-9 and TRBJ1-4; weak D call: TRBD1 (6 bases). Germline V gene sequence: CDR1 SEHNR, CDR2 FQNEAQ (reference sequence). This CDR3 has 15 residues. The V gene lost 5 bases and the J gene lost 3 bases, with 13 bases spanning the gap. The CDR3 is CASSVGEGANEKLFF. The CDR3 DNA is TGTGCCAGCAGCGTGGGGGAGGGGGCTAATGAAAAACTGTTTTTT.

The J gene is TRBJ2-7, the V gene TRBV6-1; 7 nucleotides line up with TRBD1. This CDR3 is built from 14 residues. Germline V gives CDR1 MNHNS, CDR2 SASEGT. The V segment lost 2 bases and the J segment 2 bases; nucleotides outside the gene matches: 3. CDR3 in DNA: TGTGCCAGCAGTGAAATGACAGGGACCTACGAGCAGTACTTC. It yields the protein CASSEMTGTYEQYF.